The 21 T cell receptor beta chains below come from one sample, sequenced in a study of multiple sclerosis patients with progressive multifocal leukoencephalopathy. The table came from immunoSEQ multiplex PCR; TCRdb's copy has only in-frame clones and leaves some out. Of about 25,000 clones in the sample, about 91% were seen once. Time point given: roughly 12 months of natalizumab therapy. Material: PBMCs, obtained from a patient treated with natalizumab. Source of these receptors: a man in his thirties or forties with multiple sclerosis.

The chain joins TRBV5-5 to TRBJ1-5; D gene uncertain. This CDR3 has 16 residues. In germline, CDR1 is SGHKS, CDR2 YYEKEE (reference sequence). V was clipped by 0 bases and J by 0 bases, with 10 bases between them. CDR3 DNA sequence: TGTGCCAGCAGCTTGGGCTTGACGGATAGCAATCAGCCCCAGCATTTT. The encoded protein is CASSLGLTDSNQPQHF.

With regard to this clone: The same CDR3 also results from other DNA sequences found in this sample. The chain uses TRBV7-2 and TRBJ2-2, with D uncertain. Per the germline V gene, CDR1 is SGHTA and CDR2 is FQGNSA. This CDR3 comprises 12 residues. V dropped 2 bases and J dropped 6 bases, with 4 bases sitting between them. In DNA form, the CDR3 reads TGTGCCAGCAGCTTAACCTCCGGGGAGCTGTTTTTT. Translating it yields CASSLTSGELFF.

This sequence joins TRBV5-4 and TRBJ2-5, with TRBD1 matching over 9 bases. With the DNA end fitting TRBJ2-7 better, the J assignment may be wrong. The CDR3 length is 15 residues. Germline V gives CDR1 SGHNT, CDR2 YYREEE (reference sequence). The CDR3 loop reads CASSPGGTGLHEQYF. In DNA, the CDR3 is TGTGCCAGCAGCCCCGGTGGGACAGGGCTCCACGAGCAGTACTTC.

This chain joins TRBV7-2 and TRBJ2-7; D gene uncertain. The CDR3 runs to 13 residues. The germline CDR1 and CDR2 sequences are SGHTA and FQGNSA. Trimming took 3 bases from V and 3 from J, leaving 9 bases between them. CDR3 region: CASSLEGRYEQYV. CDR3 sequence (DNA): TGTGCCAGCAGCTTGGAAGGGCGCTACGAGCAGTACGTC.

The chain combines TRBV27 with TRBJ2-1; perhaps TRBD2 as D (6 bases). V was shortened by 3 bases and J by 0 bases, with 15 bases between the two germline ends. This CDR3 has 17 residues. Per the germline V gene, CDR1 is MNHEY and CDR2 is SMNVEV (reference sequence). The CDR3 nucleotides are TGTGCCAGCAGTTTCCAATGGCGGGGAAGCTCCTACAATGAGCAGTTCTTC. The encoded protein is CASSFQWRGSSYNEQFF.

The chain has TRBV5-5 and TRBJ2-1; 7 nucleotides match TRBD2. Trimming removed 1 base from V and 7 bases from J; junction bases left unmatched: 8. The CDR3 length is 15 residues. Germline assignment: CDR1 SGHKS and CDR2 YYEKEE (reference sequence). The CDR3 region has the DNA TGTGCCAGCAGCTTGTTGGGCGGGAGTAGGAATGAGCAGTTCTTC. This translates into CASSLLGGSRNEQFF.

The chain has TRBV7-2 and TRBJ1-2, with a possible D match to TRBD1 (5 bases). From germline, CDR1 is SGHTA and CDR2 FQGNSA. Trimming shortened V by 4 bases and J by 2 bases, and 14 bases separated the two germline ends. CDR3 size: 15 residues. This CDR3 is CASSSVEDTNYGYTF. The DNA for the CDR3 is TGTGCCAGCAGCTCAGTCGAGGACACGAACTATGGCTACACCTTC.

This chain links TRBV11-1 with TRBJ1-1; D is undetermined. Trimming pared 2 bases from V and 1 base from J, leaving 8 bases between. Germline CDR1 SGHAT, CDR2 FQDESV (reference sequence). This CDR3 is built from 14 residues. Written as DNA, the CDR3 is TGTGCCAGCAGCTTATATACTCCGAACACTGAAGCTTTCTTT. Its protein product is CASSLYTPNTEAFF.

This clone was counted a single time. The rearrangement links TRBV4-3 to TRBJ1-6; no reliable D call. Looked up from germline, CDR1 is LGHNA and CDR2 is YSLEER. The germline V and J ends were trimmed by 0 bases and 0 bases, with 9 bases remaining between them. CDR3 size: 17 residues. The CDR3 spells CASSQETTRSYNSPLHF. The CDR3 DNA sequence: TGCGCCAGCAGCCAAGAAACGACCCGCTCCTATAATTCACCCCTCCACTTT.

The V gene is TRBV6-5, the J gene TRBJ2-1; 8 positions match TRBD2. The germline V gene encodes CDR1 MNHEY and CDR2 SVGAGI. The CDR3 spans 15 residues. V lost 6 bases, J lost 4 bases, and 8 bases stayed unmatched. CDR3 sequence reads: CASRVGLAVYNEQFF. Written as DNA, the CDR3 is TGTGCCAGCAGGGTTGGACTAGCAGTATACAATGAGCAGTTCTTC.

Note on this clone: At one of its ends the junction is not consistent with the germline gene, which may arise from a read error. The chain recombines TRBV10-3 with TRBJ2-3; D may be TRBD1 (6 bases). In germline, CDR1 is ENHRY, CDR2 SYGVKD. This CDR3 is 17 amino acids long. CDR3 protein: CTISEFPLERGTDTQYF. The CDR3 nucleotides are TGTACCATCAGTGAGTTTCCATTAGAGAGGGGGACAGATACGCAGTATTTT.

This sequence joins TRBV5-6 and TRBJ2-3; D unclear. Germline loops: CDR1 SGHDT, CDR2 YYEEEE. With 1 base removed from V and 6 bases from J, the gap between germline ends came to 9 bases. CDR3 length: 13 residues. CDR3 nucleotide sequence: TGTGCCAGCAGCTTGCCCGTCCAGGATACGCAGTATTTT. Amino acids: CASSLPVQDTQYF.

The CDR3 DNA follows: TGTGCCAGCATGCCGGGACAGGGTATCGGACAGGCCACCGGGGAGCTGTTTTTT. Residues: CASMPGQGIGQATGELFF. The chain employs TRBV25-1 and TRBJ2-2, with TRBD1 matching over 9 bases. The CDR3 is 18 residues long. CDR1 and CDR2 (germline): MGHDK, SYGVNS. J lost 4 bases, V lost 7 bases, and 16 bases had no gene match.

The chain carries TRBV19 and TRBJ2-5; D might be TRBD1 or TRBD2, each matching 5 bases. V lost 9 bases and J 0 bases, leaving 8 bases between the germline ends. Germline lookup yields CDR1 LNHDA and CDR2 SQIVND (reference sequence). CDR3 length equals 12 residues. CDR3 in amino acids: CASEGNQETQYF. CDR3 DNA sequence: TGTGCCAGCGAGGGGAACCAAGAGACCCAGTACTTC.

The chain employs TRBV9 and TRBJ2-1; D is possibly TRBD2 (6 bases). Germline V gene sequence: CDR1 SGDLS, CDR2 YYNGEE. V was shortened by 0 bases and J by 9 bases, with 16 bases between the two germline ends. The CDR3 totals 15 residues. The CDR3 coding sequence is TGTGCCAGCAGCGTAGGAAATGCGGGATCGGGTGAGCAGTTCTTC. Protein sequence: CASSVGNAGSGEQFF.

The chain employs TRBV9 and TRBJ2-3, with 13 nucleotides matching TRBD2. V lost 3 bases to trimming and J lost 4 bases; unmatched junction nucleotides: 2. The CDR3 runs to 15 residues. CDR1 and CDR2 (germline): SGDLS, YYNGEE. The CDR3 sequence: CASSGGTSGADTQYF. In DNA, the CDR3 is TGTGCCAGCAGCGGCGGGACTAGCGGGGCAGATACGCAGTATTTT.

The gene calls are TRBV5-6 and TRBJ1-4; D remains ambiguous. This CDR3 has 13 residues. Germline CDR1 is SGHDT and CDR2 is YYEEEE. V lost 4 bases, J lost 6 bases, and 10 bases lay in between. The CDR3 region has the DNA TGTGCCAGCAGCATAGACAATTATGAAAAACTGTTTTTT. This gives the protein CASSIDNYEKLFF.

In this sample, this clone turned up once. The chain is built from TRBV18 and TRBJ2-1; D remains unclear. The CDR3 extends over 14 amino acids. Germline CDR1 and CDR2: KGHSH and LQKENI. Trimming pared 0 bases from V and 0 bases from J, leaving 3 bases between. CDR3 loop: CASSPPDSYNEQFF. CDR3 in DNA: TGTGCCAGCTCACCACCGGACTCCTACAATGAGCAGTTCTTC.

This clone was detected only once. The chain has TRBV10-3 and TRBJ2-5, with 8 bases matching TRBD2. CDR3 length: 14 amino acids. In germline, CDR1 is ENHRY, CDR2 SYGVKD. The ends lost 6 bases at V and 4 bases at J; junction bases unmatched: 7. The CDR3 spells CAISPTSEGETQYF. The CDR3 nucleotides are TGTGCCATCAGCCCGACTAGCGAGGGAGAGACCCAGTACTTC.

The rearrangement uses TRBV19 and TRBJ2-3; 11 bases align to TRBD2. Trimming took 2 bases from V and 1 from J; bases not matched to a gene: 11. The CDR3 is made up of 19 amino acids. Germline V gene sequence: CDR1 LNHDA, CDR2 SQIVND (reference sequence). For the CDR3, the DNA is TGTGCCAGTAGTATAATAATAGCGGGAGGGCCCCCTGGCACAGATACGCAGTATTTT. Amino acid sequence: CASSIIIAGGPPGTDTQYF.

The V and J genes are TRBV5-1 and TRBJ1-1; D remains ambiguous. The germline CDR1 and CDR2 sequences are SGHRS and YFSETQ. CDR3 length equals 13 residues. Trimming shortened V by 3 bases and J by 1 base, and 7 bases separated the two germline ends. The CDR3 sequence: CASSSGWNTEAFF. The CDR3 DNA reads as TGCGCCAGCAGCTCCGGATGGAACACTGAAGCTTTCTTT.